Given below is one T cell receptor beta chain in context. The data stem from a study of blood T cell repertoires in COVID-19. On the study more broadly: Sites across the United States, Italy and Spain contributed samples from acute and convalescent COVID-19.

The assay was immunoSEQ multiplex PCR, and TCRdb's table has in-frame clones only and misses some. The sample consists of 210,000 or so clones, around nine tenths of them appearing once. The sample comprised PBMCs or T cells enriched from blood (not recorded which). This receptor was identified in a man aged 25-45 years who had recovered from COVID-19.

The DNA for the CDR3 is TGTGCCAGTCTTAGAGTAGCTGGGGCCAACGTCCTGACTTTC. This translates into CASLRVAGANVLTF. J is TRBJ2-6 and V is TRBV2, with unresolved D. V dropped 9 bases and J dropped 2 bases, with 11 bases sitting between them. Germline CDR1 SNHLY, CDR2 FYNNEI. This CDR3 is 14 amino acids long.